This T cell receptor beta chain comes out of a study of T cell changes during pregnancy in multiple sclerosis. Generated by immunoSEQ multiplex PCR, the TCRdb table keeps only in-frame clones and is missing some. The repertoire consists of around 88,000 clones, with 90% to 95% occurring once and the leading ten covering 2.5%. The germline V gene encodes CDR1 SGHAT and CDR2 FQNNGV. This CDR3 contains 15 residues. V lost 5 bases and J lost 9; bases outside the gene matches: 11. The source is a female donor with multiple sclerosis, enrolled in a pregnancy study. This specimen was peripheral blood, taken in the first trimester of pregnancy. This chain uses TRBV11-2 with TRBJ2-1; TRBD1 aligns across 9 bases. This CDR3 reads CASSARDRVLVEQFF. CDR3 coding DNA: TGTGCCAGCAGCGCCCGGGACAGGGTCTTGGTTGAGCAGTTCTTC. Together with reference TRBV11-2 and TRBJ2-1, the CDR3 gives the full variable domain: EAGVAQSPRYKIIEKRQSVAFWCNPISGHATLYWYQQILGQGPKLLIQFQNNGVVDDSQLPKDRFSAERLKGVDSTLKIQPAKLEDSAVYLCASSARDRVLVEQFFGPGTRLTVL.